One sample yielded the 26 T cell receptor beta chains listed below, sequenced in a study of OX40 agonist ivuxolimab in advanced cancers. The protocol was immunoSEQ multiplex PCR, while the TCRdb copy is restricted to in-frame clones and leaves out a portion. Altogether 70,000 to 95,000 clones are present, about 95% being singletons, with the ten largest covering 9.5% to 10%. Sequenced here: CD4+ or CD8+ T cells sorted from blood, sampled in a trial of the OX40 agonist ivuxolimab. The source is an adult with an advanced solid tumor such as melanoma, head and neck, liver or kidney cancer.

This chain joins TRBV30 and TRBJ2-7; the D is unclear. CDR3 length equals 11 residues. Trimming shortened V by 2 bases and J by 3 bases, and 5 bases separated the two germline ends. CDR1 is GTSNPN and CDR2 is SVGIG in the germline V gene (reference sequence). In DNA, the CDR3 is TGTGCCTGGAGTATGAACTACGAGCAGTACTTC. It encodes CAWSMNYEQYF.

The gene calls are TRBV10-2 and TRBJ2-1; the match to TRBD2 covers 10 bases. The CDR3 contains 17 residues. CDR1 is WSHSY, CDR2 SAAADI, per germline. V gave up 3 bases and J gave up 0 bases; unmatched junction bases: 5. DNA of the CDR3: TGCGCCAGCAGTGATCTAGCGGGGGTAACCTCCTACAATGAGCAGTTCTTC. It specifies CASSDLAGVTSYNEQFF.

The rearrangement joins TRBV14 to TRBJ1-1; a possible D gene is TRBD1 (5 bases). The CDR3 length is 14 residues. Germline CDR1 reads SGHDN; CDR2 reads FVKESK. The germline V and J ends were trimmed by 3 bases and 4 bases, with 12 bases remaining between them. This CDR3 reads CASSHLGTPTEAFF. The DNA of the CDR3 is TGTGCCAGCAGCCACCTGGGGACCCCCACTGAAGCTTTCTTT.

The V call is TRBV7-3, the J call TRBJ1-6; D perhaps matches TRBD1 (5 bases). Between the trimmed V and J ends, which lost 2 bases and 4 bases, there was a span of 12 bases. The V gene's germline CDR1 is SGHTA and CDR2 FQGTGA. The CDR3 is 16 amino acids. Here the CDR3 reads CASSLGGRDYNSPLHF. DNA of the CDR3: TGTGCCAGCAGCTTAGGAGGCAGGGATTATAATTCACCCCTCCACTTT.

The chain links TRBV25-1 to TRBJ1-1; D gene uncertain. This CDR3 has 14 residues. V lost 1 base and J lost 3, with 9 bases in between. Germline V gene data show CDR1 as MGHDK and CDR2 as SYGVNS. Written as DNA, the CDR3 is TGTGCCAGCAGTGAATCCCCTGGGTACACTGAAGCTTTCTTT. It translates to CASSESPGYTEAFF.

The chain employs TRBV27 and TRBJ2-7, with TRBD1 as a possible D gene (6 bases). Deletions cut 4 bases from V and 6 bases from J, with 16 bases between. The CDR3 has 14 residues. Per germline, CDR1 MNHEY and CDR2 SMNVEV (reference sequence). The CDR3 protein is CASSSQGPRGEQYF. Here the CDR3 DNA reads TGTGCCAGCAGTTCACAGGGTCCCAGGGGCGAGCAGTACTTC.

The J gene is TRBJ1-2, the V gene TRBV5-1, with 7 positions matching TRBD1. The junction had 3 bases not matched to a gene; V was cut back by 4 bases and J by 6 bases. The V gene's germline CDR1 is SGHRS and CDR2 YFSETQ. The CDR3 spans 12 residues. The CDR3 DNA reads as TGCGCCAGCAGCCCAGGGACAGATGGCTACACCTTC. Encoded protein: CASSPGTDGYTF.

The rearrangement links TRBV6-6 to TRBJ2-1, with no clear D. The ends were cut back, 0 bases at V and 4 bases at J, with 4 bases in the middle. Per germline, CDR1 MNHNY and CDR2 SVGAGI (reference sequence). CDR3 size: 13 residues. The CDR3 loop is CASSYSTYNEQFF. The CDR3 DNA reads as TGTGCCAGCAGTTACTCGACGTACAATGAGCAGTTCTTC.

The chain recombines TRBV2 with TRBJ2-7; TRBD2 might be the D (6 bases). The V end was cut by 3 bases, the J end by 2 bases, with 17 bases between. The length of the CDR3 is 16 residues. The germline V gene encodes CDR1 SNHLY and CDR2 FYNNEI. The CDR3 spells CASSEPGSPGAYEQYF. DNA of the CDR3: TGTGCCAGCAGTGAGCCAGGATCCCCGGGGGCCTACGAGCAGTACTTC.

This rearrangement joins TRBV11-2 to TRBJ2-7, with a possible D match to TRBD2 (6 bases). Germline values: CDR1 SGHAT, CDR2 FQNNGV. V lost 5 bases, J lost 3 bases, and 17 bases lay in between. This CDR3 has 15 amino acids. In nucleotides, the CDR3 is TGTGCCAGCAGCAACCGGGACTTCACGGACTACGAGCAGTACTTC. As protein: CASSNRDFTDYEQYF.

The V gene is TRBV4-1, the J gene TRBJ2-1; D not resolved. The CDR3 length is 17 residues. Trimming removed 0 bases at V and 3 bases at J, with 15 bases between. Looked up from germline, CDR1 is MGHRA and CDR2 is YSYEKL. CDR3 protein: CASSQERLESYYNEQFF. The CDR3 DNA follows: TGCGCCAGCAGCCAAGAACGGCTCGAAAGTTACTACAATGAGCAGTTCTTC.

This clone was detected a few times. The DNA for the CDR3 is TGTGCCAGCAGCTTCGGCGGGATATCGAAGGAGCAGTACTTC. It is translated as CASSFGGISKEQYF. J is TRBJ2-7 and V is TRBV5-4; D might be TRBD2 (6 bases). CDR1 SGHNT and CDR2 YYREEE come from the germline V gene (reference sequence). This CDR3 has 14 residues. V gave up 2 bases and J gave up 7 bases, with 16 bases separating them.

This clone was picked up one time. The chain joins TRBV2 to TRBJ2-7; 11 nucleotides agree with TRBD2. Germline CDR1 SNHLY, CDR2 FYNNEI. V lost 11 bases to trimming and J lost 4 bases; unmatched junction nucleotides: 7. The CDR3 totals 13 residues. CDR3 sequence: CASELAGVYEQYF. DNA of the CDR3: TGTGCCTCTGAACTAGCGGGGGTTTACGAGCAGTACTTC.

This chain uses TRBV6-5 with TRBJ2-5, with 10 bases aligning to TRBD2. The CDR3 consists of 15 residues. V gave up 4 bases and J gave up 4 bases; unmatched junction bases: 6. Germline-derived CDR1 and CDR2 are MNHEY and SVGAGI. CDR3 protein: CASSLSGGAVETQYF. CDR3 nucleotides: TGTGCCAGCAGTTTAAGCGGGGGGGCCGTAGAGACCCAGTACTTC.

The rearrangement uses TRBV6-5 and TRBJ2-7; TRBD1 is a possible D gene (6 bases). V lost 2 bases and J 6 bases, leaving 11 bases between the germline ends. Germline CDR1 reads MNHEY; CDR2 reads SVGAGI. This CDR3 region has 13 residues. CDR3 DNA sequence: TGTGCCAGCAGTTACCCACAGGGAACCGAGCAGTACTTC. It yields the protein CASSYPQGTEQYF.

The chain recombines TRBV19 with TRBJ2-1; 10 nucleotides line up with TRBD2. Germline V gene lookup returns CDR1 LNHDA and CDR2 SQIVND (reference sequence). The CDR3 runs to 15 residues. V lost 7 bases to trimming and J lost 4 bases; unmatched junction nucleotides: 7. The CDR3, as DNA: TGTGCCAGTAAACCAGTAGCGGGGGGTTACAATGAGCAGTTCTTC. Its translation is CASKPVAGGYNEQFF.

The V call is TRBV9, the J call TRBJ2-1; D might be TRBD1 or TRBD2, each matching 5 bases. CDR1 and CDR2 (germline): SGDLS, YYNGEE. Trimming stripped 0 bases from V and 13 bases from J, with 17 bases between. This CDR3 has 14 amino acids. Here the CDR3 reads CASSVARDPGPQFF. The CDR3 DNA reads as TGTGCCAGCAGCGTAGCTCGGGACCCTGGGCCCCAGTTCTTC. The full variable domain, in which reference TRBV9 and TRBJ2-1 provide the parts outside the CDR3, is DSGVTQTPKHLITATGQRVTLRCSPRSGDLSVYWYQQSLDQGLQFLIQYYNGEERAKGNILERFSAQQFPDLHSELNLSSLELGDSALYFCASSVARDPGPQFFGPGTRLTVL.

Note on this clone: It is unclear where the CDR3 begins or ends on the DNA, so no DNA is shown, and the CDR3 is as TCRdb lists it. CDR3 residues: CASSFGPGIEQYF. J is TRBJ2-7 and V is TRBV12-1; TRBD1, the table's D call, was not compared with the DNA. TRBV12-1 corresponds to a pseudogene. The CDR3 spans 13 residues, counting both ends.

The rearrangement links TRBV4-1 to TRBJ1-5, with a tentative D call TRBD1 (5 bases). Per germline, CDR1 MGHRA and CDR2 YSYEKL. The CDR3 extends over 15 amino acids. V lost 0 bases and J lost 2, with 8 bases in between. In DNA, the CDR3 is TGCGCCAGCAGCCAAGATAGGGACGGCAATCAGCCCCAGCATTTT. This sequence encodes CASSQDRDGNQPQHF.

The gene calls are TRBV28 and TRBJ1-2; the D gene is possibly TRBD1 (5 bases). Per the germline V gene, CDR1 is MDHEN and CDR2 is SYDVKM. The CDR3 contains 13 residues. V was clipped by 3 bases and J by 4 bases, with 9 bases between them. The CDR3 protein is CASSFDSSYGYTF. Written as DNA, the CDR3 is TGTGCCAGCAGTTTCGACAGTTCCTATGGCTACACCTTC.

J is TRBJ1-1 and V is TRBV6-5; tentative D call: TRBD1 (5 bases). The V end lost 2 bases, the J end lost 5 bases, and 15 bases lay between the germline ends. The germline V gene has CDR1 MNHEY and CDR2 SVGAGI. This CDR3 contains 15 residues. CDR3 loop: CASSYQPSRDTEAFF. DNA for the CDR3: TGTGCCAGCAGTTACCAACCCTCCAGGGATACTGAAGCTTTCTTT.

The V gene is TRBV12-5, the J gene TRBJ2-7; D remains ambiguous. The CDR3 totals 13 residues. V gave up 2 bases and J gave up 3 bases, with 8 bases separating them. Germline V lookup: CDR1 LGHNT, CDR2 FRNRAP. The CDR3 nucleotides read TGTGCTAGTGGTTTGACAGAAAACTACGAGCAGTACTTC. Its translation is CASGLTENYEQYF.

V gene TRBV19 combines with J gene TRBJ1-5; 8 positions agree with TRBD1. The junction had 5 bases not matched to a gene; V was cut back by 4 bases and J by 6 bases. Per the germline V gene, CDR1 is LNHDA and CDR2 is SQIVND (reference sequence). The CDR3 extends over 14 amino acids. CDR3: CASSTTGAVQPQHF. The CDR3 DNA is TGTGCCAGTAGTACGACAGGGGCGGTTCAGCCCCAGCATTTT.

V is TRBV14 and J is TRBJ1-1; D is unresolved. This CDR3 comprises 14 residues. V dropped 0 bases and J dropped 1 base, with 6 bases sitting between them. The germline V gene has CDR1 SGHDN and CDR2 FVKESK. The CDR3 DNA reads TGTGCCAGCAGCCAAGATCTGGGGAACACTGAAGCTTTCTTT. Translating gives CASSQDLGNTEAFF.

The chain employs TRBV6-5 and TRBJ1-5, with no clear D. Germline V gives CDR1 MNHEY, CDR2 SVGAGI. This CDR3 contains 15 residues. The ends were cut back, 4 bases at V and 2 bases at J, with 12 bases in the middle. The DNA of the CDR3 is TGTGCCAGCAGTTCATTAGCCATGGGCAATCAGCCCCAGCATTTT. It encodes CASSSLAMGNQPQHF.

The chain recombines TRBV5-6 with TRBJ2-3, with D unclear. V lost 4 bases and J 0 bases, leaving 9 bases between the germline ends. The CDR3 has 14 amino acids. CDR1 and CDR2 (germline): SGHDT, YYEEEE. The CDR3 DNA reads TGTGCCAGCAGCCCTGAGGCGAGCACAGATACGCAGTATTTT. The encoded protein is CASSPEASTDTQYF.